This TCR beta chain was sequenced for a study of cytomegalovirus exposure and HLA in healthy donors. This clone came up a few times. Its antigen is unidentified. The PCR made use of 60 Vbeta and 13 Jbeta primers. Profiling relied on immunoSEQ multiplex PCR, and the TCRdb table lists in-frame clones only, not all of them. Of under 200,000 clones listed, 75% to 90% were seen once; the top ten hold roughly 2%. This CDR3 is 14 amino acids long. Trimming took off 5 bases at V and 4 bases at J, with 13 bases between the two ends. Germline-derived CDR1 and CDR2 are SGHNT and YENEEA. Study-level points and caveats: Accurate predictions that matched the HLA-A and HLA-B alleles of most subjects were reportedly made from TCR beta sequences.

This sequence originates from a human donor in good health. The chain joins TRBV11-3 to TRBJ2-3; D is uncertain. Sequencing was performed on PBMCs. The chain's CDR3 is CASSPPGWADTQYF. The CDR3 DNA is TGTGCCAGCAGCCCCCCAGGTTGGGCAGATACGCAGTATTTT.